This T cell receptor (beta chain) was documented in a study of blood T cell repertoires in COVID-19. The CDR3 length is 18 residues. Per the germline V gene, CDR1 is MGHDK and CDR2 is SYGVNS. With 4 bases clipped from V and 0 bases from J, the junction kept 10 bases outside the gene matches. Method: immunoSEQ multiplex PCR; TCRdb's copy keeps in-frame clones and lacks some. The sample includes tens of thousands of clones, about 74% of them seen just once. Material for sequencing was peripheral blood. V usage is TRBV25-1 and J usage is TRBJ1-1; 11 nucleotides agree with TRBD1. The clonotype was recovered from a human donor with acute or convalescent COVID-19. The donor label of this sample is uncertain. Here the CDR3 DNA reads TGTGCCAGCAGTGTTGTTCCGGGACAGGGGGGTTTGAACACTGAAGCTTTCTTT. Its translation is CASSVVPGQGGLNTEAFF.